These 30 T cell receptor beta chains originate from one sample sequenced in a study of control samples from healthy donors and cancer patients (dated by TCRdb to about 2020). Libraries were prepared through the immunoSEQ multiplex PCR assay. TCRdb retrieved this table from immuneACCESS and kept in-frame rearrangements only. Not all clones are present; in checked studies, unresolved V genes account for under half, and no reason is known for the remainder. Here the sample has about 81,000 clones; about 94% occur a single time. 4.8% of the sample lies in the top ten. Sequencing input: blood. These receptor sequences come from a woman under 30 in good health.

The CDR3 bases are TGTGCCAGCAGCTCGAGGGACAGGGTGGTTGGCTACACCTTC. This gives the protein CASSSRDRVVGYTF. The rearrangement uses TRBV5-6 and TRBJ1-2; TRBD1 aligns across 9 bases. The CDR3 runs to 14 residues. V was pared by 3 bases and J by 7 bases, with 7 bases of the junction left unmatched. Germline CDR1 and CDR2: SGHDT and YYEEEE.

The J gene is TRBJ2-7, the V gene TRBV5-1, with 9 bases fitting TRBD1. Germline CDR1 is SGHRS and CDR2 is YFSETQ. Trimming removed 5 bases from V and 6 bases from J; junction bases left unmatched: 12. CDR3 length: 15 residues. In DNA, the CDR3 is TGCGCCAGCAGAGAAACCGGGACAGGGTCACTCGAGCAGTACTTC. Translation gives CASRETGTGSLEQYF.

This clone appeared once. J is TRBJ1-5 and V is TRBV3-1 (or the pseudogene TRBV3-2); D remains ambiguous. V was clipped by 5 bases and J by 3 bases, with 14 bases between them. The germline CDR1 and CDR2 sequences are LGHDT and YNNKEL (reference sequence). The CDR3 runs to 15 residues. CDR3 coding DNA: TGTGCCAGCAGCGAAAACGTGCAGACCAATCAGCCCCAGCATTTT. Its translation: CASSENVQTNQPQHF.

This clone appeared a single time. The rearrangement uses TRBV7-2 and TRBJ1-1, with 8 nucleotides matching TRBD1. V shed 5 bases, J shed 9 bases, and the junction held 11 bases outside the gene matches. CDR1 and CDR2 (germline): SGHTA, FQGNSA. The CDR3 runs to 14 residues. CDR3 coding DNA: TGTGCCAGCAGCCAAAAAAGGACAGGGCAAAAAGCTTTCTTT. Residues: CASSQKRTGQKAFF. Looking up the rest from reference TRBV7-2 and TRBJ1-1 gives the full variable domain: GAGVSQSPSNKVTEKGKDVELRCDPISGHTALYWYRQSLGQGLEFLIYFQGNSAPDKSGLPSDRFSAERTGGSVSTLTIQRTQQEDSAVYLCASSQKRTGQKAFFGQGTRLTVV.

V and J are TRBV27 and TRBJ2-2; the D gene could be TRBD1 or TRBD2 (5 bases each). Germline V lookup: CDR1 MNHEY, CDR2 SMNVEV (reference sequence). The V end was cut by 5 bases, the J end by 3 bases, with 19 bases between. CDR3 size: 17 residues. The CDR3 coding sequence is TGTGCCAGCAGTCAGGGTGGAGGTACCCAGTACACCGGGGAGCTGTTTTTT. Its translation is CASSQGGGTQYTGELFF.

This chain connects TRBV28 to TRBJ2-1; D is perhaps TRBD2 (6 bases). The ends were cut back, 4 bases at V and 3 bases at J, with 10 bases in the middle. This CDR3 is 14 amino acids long. Germline V gene sequence: CDR1 MDHEN, CDR2 SYDVKM. The CDR3 nucleotides read TGTGCCAGCAGTTCTCCGGGACTCTACAATGAGCAGTTCTTC. It yields the protein CASSSPGLYNEQFF.

V is TRBV5-6 and J is TRBJ1-2; D possibly corresponds to TRBD1 (6 bases). This CDR3 is 15 amino acids long. The germline V gene has CDR1 SGHDT and CDR2 YYEEEE. Trimming left V 1 base short and J 8 bases short, with 18 bases between. The CDR3 bases are TGTGCCAGCAGCTTGTCGGTAGGGGGATTGGGCGGCTACACCTTC. This sequence encodes CASSLSVGGLGGYTF.

The chain employs TRBV14 and TRBJ1-2; perhaps TRBD1 as D (6 bases). Trimming took 3 bases from V and 4 from J, leaving 18 bases between them. Germline loops: CDR1 SGHDN, CDR2 FVKESK. The CDR3 has 16 residues. DNA of the CDR3: TGTGCCAGCAGCCATCCAAAGACGACAGGCGCCTATGGCTACACCTTC. Protein: CASSHPKTTGAYGYTF.

The chain joins TRBV11-2 to TRBJ1-3; no clear D gene. CDR1 is SGHAT and CDR2 is FQNNGV in the germline V gene. Trimming removed 10 bases at V and 0 bases at J, with 19 bases between. The CDR3 extends over 16 amino acids. The CDR3 sequence is CAILLPGFGSGNTIYF. CDR3 bases: TGTGCCATCCTCCTACCGGGGTTCGGCTCTGGAAACACCATATATTTT.

The rearrangement joins TRBV29-1 to TRBJ2-7; no firm D call. The germline V gene encodes CDR1 SQVTM and CDR2 ANQGSEA. V lost 4 bases and J lost 5, with 12 bases in between. This CDR3 is built from 12 residues. The CDR3 DNA follows: TGCAGCGTTGGTGTCTCCAGAGACGAGCAGTACTTC. Translation gives CSVGVSRDEQYF.

The DNA of the CDR3 is TGCAGCGTTGAGGGCGGGCAGGGAATAATTGGCTACACCTTC. Translation: CSVEGGQGIIGYTF. This chain joins TRBV29-1 and TRBJ1-2, with D tentatively TRBD1 (5 bases). Germline V gene data show CDR1 as SQVTM and CDR2 as ANQGSEA. Trimming stripped 3 bases from V and 7 bases from J, with 18 bases between. The CDR3 extends over 14 amino acids.

As for this clone: No DNA is shown, since the ends of the CDR3 on it are uncertain; the CDR3 is the one TCRdb lists. The genes are TRBV21-1 and TRBJ2-7; the D call TRBD1 from the table was never checked on the DNA. TRBV21-1 counts as a pseudogene. The CDR3 length equals 16 residues, ends included. This CDR3 reads CASSKVGTGTSYEQYF.

This clone came up once. The chain employs TRBV7-9 and TRBJ2-7; the D is unclear. This CDR3 is 14 amino acids long. Germline-derived CDR1 and CDR2 are SEHNR and FQNEAQ (reference sequence). The V end was cut by 0 bases, the J end by 3 bases, with 9 bases between. CDR3 bases: TGTGCCAGCAGCTTAGCGTGGCAGAACTACGAGCAGTACTTC. As protein: CASSLAWQNYEQYF.

The gene calls are TRBV11-3 and TRBJ2-3; 11 bases are a match to TRBD2. The ends lost 1 base at V and 2 bases at J; junction bases unmatched: 2. This CDR3 region has 16 residues. From germline, CDR1 is SGHNT and CDR2 YENEEA. CDR3: CASSLGGLADTDTQYF. CDR3 DNA sequence: TGTGCCAGCAGCTTAGGGGGACTAGCGGACACAGATACGCAGTATTTT.

The chain couples TRBV12-3 or TRBV12-4 to TRBJ2-1, with D tentatively TRBD1 or TRBD2 (6 bases each). This CDR3 is built from 12 residues. Trimming took off 5 bases at V and 7 bases at J, with 9 bases between the two ends. The CDR3 nucleotides read TGTGCCAGCAGTGAAGGGGGGAATGAGCAGTTCTTC. It yields the protein CASSEGGNEQFF.

CDR3 protein: CASSQGDRGSNDEQFF. CDR3 in DNA: TGTGCCAGCAGCCAAGGGGACAGGGGATCAAACGATGAGCAGTTCTTC. J is TRBJ2-1 and V is TRBV3-1 (or the pseudogene TRBV3-2), with 10 bases identical to TRBD1. Germline CDR1 is LGHDT and CDR2 is YNNKEL (reference sequence). The CDR3 loop spans 16 amino acids. After removal of 1 base from V and 8 bases from J, the junction contained 8 bases not matched to a gene.

The rearrangement joins TRBV19 to TRBJ1-4, with a possible D match to TRBD1 (5 bases). Deletions cut 3 bases from V and 5 bases from J, with 13 bases between. The CDR3 runs to 15 residues. CDR1 is LNHDA, CDR2 SQIVND, per germline (reference sequence). The CDR3 DNA is TGTGCCAGTAGTATCGGCGGGACTACCAATGAAAAACTGTTTTTT. Amino acid sequence: CASSIGGTTNEKLFF.

The J gene is TRBJ2-3, the V gene TRBV28; no definite D call. The ends were cut back, 8 bases at V and 2 bases at J, with 17 bases in the middle. The CDR3 has 15 amino acids. Per the germline V gene, CDR1 is MDHEN and CDR2 is SYDVKM. The DNA for the CDR3 is TGTGCCAGCCTAACCGCTTCGGGTCCCACAGATACGCAGTATTTT. Translated: CASLTASGPTDTQYF. The full variable domain, completed using reference TRBV28 and TRBJ2-3, is DVKVTQSSRYLVKRTGEKVFLECVQDMDHENMFWYRQDPGLGLRLIYFSYDVKMKEKGDIPEGYSVSREKKERFSLILESASTNQTSMYLCASLTASGPTDTQYFGPGTRLTVL.

The chain employs TRBV28 and TRBJ1-1, with D unclear. The CDR3 loop spans 11 amino acids. Germline V CDR1 and CDR2: MDHEN, SYDVKM. V dropped 7 bases and J dropped 1 base, with 4 bases sitting between them. CDR3 bases: TGTGCCAGCACTGGGAACACTGAAGCTTTCTTT. This codes for CASTGNTEAFF. Drawing the rest from reference TRBV28 and TRBJ1-1, the complete variable domain is DVKVTQSSRYLVKRTGEKVFLECVQDMDHENMFWYRQDPGLGLRLIYFSYDVKMKEKGDIPEGYSVSREKKERFSLILESASTNQTSMYLCASTGNTEAFFGQGTRLTVV.

This chain joins TRBV5-1 and TRBJ2-1, with TRBD2 matching over 9 bases. CDR3 length equals 15 residues. V lost 1 base to trimming and J lost 4 bases; unmatched junction nucleotides: 3. Germline V CDR1 and CDR2: SGHRS, YFSETQ. CDR3: CASSLKRGDYNEQFF. CDR3 DNA: TGCGCCAGCAGCTTGAAGCGGGGGGATTACAATGAGCAGTTCTTC.

The CDR3 region is CASSQDLRASPYNEQFF. CDR3 coding DNA: TGCGCCAGCAGCCAAGATCTCCGGGCGAGCCCCTACAATGAGCAGTTCTTC. This chain connects TRBV4-3 to TRBJ2-1; unclear D gene. The germline V and J ends were trimmed by 0 bases and 2 bases, with 14 bases remaining between them. This CDR3 is built from 17 residues. Germline V gene sequence: CDR1 LGHNA, CDR2 YSLEER.

The genes are TRBV2 and TRBJ1-6; a possible D gene is TRBD1 (5 bases). The CDR3 spans 15 residues. Trimming took 4 bases from V and 8 from J, leaving 15 bases between them. Germline V gene data show CDR1 as SNHLY and CDR2 as FYNNEI. CDR3 bases: TGTGCCAGCAGTGGGCCAGGGAATGTGCATTCACCCCTCCACTTT. This codes for CASSGPGNVHSPLHF.

J is TRBJ2-5 and V is TRBV5-4; D remains unclear. Germline CDR1 is SGHNT and CDR2 is YYREEE (reference sequence). The V end lost 4 bases, the J end lost 5 bases, and 18 bases lay between the germline ends. CDR3 length equals 15 residues. The CDR3 loop reads CASSTRSPPGETQYF. The DNA for the CDR3 is TGTGCCAGCAGCACCCGGAGTCCCCCTGGTGAGACCCAGTACTTC.

The chain links TRBV20-1 to TRBJ2-1; D call uncertain. This CDR3 is 10 amino acids long. CDR1 DFQATT and CDR2 SNEGSKA come from the germline V gene (reference sequence). The DNA of the CDR3 is TGCAGCGCTGACTACAATGAGCAGTTCTTC. Protein product: CSADYNEQFF.

This rearrangement joins TRBV5-1 to TRBJ2-7; 7 nucleotides match TRBD1. The CDR3 spans 15 residues. Germline-derived CDR1 and CDR2 are SGHRS and YFSETQ. V lost 0 bases, J lost 5 bases, and 8 bases stayed unmatched. This CDR3 is CASSLALGGSDEQYF. CDR3 in DNA: TGCGCCAGCAGCTTGGCCTTAGGGGGCTCGGACGAGCAGTACTTC.

In its sample, this clone was seen once. The chain links TRBV7-2 to TRBJ1-1, with D hard to call. The germline V and J ends were trimmed by 1 base and 1 base, with 10 bases remaining between them. Germline assignment: CDR1 SGHTA and CDR2 FQGNSA. The CDR3 sequence is 15 residues long. The CDR3 here is CASSLERRRNTEAFF. The CDR3 DNA follows: TGTGCCAGCAGCTTAGAGCGGCGGAGGAACACTGAAGCTTTCTTT.

This clone showed up just a few times. The chain combines TRBV4-2 with TRBJ2-3, with 8 bases matching TRBD2. The CDR3 contains 17 residues. Losses at the gene ends were 0 bases for V and 6 bases for J; bases not matched to a gene: 11. From germline, CDR1 is LGHNA and CDR2 YNFKEQ. CDR3 bases: TGTGCCAGCAGCCAAGACGGGGGGGCTAGCGGGCCGGATACGCAGTATTTT. It is translated as CASSQDGGASGPDTQYF.

CDR3 sequence reads: CASSEQGARNEKLFF. The DNA of the CDR3 is TGTGCCAGCAGTGAACAAGGGGCCCGTAATGAAAAACTGTTTTTT. The J gene is TRBJ1-4, the V gene TRBV2; D is possibly TRBD1 (5 bases). Between the trimmed V and J ends, which lost 2 bases and 4 bases, there was a span of 11 bases. Germline V gene lookup returns CDR1 SNHLY and CDR2 FYNNEI. The CDR3 runs to 15 residues.

The chain combines TRBV2 with TRBJ2-7; D is undetermined. Germline V gives CDR1 SNHLY, CDR2 FYNNEI. The CDR3 sequence is 12 residues long. V lost 4 bases and J 0 bases, leaving 4 bases between the germline ends. CDR3 nucleotide sequence: TGTGCCAGCAGTGTCCTCTCCTACGAGCAGTACTTC. Translating gives CASSVLSYEQYF.

The chain is built from TRBV5-4 and TRBJ2-5; D is ambiguous. This CDR3 is built from 14 residues. The V and J ends lost 0 bases and 0 bases respectively, with 6 bases between them. Germline V gives CDR1 SGHNT, CDR2 YYREEE (reference sequence). The CDR3 DNA follows: TGTGCCAGCAGCTTGGGGCGGAACCAAGAGACCCAGTACTTC. This translates into CASSLGRNQETQYF. The whole variable domain, filled in from reference TRBV5-4 and TRBJ2-5, reads ETGVTQSPTHLIKTRGQQVTLRCSSQSGHNTVSWYQQALGQGPQFIFQYYREEENGRGNFPPRFSGLQFPNYSSELNVNALELDDSALYLCASSLGRNQETQYFGPGTRLLVL.